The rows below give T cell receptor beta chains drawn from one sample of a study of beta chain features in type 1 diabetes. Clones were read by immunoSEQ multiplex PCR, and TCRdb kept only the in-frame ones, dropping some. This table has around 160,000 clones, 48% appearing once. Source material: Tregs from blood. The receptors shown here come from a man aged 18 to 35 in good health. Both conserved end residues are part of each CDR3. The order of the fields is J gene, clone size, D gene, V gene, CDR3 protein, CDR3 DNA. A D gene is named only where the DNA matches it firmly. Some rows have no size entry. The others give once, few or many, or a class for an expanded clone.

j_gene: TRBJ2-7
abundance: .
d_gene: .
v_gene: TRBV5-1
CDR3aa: CASRGEESEQYF
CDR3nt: TGCGCCAGCAGAGGGGAGGAGTCCGAGCAGTACTTC

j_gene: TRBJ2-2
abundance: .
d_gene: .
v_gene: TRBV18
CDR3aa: CASSLLQDTGELFF
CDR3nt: TGTGCCAGCTCACTTTTACAGGACACCGGGGAGCTGTTTTTT

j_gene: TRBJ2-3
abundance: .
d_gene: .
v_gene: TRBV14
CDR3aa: CASSRISGADTQYF
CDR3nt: TGTGCCAGCAGCCGGATTAGCGGTGCAGATACGCAGTATTTT

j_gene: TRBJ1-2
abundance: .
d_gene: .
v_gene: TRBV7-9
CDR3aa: CASSLATDDGYTF
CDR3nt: TGTGCCAGCAGCTTAGCGACAGACGATGGCTACACCTTC

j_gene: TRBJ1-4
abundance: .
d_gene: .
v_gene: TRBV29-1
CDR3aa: CSVRQFRNEKLFF
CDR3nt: TGCAGCGTGAGACAGTTTCGGAATGAAAAACTGTTTTTT

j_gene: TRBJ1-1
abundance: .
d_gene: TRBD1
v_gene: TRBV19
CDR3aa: CATQRTGGSLSFF
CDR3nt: TGTGCCACCCAACGGACAGGGGGGAGTTTATCTTTCTTT

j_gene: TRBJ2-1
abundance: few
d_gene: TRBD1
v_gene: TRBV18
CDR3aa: CASSPHRGNEQFF
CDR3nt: TGTGCCAGCTCACCACACAGGGGCAATGAGCAGTTCTTC

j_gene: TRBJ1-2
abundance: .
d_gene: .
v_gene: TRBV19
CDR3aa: CASRNRVPDYGYTF
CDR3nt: TGTGCCAGTAGAAACAGGGTTCCAGACTATGGCTACACCTTC

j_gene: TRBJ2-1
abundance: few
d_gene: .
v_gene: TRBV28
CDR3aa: CASRFPLGANNEQFF
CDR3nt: TGTGCCAGCAGGTTTCCCCTAGGGGCTAACAATGAGCAGTTCTTC

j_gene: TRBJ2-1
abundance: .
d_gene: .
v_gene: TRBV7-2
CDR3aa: CASRWAGNEQFF
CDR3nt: TGTGCTAGCAGGTGGGCCGGCAATGAGCAGTTCTTC

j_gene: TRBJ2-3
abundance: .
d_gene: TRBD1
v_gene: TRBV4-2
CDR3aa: CASRPTGSTDTQYF
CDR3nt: TGTGCCAGCAGACCGACAGGGTCCACAGATACGCAGTATTTT

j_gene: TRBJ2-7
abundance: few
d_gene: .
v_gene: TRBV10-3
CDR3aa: CAIGSVGREQYF
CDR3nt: TGTGCCATTGGATCAGTGGGGAGAGAGCAGTACTTC

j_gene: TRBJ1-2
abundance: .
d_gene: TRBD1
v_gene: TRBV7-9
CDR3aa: CASSLGAGTGNYGYTF
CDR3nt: TGTGCCAGCAGCTTAGGGGCCGGGACAGGGAACTATGGCTACACCTTC

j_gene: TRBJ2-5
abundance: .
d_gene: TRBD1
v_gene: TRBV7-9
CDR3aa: CASSLVRDSMYQETQYF
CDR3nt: TGTGCCAGCAGCTTAGTCCGGGACAGCATGTACCAAGAGACCCAGTACTTC

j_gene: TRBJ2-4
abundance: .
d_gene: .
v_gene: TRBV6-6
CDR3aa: CASRAGKVAKNIQYF
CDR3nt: TGTGCCAGCAGGGCAGGGAAGGTAGCCAAAAACATTCAGTACTTC